This TCR beta chain was documented in a study of shared T cell receptors in the human thymus. Using immunoSEQ multiplex PCR, the repertoire was profiled, and TCRdb retains in-frame clones only, with some absent. The data contain over 450,000 clones, around 78% of them singletons. The CDR3 loop spans 14 amino acids. CDR1 is MDHEN, CDR2 SYDVKM, per germline. V was trimmed by 5 bases and J by 3 bases, leaving 13 bases between them. This clone has only a few counts. The same sample was also used in a study of human thymus T cells. This second report adds: Among the donors, all were healthy Finnish infants having corrective surgery for congenital heart defects. Thymus was obtained from resections taken during corrective heart surgery. Use of V and J genes seemed skewed within the thymic and blood repertoires.

The origin of this receptor is a boy under two years old with a congenital heart defect. This chain links TRBV28 with TRBJ1-1; the D is unclear. Sequenced input: thymocytes. The CDR3 here is CASSPRTVDTEAFF. The CDR3 DNA is TGTGCCAGCAGTCCACGAACGGTGGACACTGAAGCTTTCTTT.